This TCR beta chain was observed in a study of cytomegalovirus exposure and HLA in healthy donors. Overall study results and limits: Per a prior analysis, the majority of TCR beta V segments were productive roughly 90% or roughly 30% of the time. One cluster of highly shared sequence variants probably arose as a sequencing artifact.

This clone was recorded only once. Its specificity is unknown. With 60 Vbeta and 13 Jbeta primers, the PCR was carried out. The method was immunoSEQ multiplex PCR; TCRdb's version includes in-frame clones alone and lacks a portion of them. The data hold hundreds of thousands of clones, with approximately 84% observed a single time. Trimming shortened V by 4 bases and J by 1 base, and 12 bases separated the two germline ends. The CDR3 totals 14 residues. Germline V gives CDR1 SGHDT, CDR2 YYEEEE. This receptor was obtained from a woman aged 40 to 50 in good health and CMV-seronegative. Sequenced sample: PBMCs. This sequence joins TRBV5-6 and TRBJ2-7; D is uncertain. Written as DNA, the CDR3 is TGTGCCAGCAGCCCCGGCGGCGGTTCCTACGAGCAGTACTTC. As protein: CASSPGGGSYEQYF.